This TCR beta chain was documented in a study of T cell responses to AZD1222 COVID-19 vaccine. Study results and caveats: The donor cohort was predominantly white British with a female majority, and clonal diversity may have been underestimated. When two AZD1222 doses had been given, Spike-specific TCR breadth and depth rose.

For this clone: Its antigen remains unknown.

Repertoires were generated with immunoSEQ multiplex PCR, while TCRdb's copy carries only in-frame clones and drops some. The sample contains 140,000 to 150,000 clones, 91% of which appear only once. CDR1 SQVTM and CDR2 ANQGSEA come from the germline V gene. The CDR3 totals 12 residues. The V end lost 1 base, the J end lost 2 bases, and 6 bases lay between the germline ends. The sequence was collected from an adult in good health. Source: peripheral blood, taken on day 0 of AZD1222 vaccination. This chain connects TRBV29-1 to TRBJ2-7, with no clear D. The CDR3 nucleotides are TGCAGCGTTGAAGCCGGTGCCTACGAGCAGTACTTC. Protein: CSVEAGAYEQYF.